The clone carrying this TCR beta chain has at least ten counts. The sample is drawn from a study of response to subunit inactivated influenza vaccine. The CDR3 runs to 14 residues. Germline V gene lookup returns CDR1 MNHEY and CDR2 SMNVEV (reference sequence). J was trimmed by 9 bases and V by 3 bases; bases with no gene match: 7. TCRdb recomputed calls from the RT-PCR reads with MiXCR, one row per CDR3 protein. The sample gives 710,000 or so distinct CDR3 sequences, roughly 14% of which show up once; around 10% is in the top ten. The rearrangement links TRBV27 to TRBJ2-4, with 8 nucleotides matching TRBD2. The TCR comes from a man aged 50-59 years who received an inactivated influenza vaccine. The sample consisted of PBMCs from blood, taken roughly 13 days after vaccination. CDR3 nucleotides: TGTGCCAGCAGTTTTGTTAGCGGGAACGGCATTCAGTACTTC. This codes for CASSFVSGNGIQYF.